These 8 T cell receptor beta chains were sequenced from one sample in a study of T cell repertoires in ileal Crohn's disease. Produced via immunoSEQ multiplex PCR; TCRdb's table is partial and in-frame only. The sample contains 5,000 to 7,000 clones, approximately 78% of which appear only once. Indicated time point: proximal margin of the surgical specimen (macroscopically non-inflamed). Sequenced: ileal tissue. All receptors derive from an adult with Crohn's disease.

The chain is built from TRBV6-1 and TRBJ1-5, with a tentative D call TRBD1 (6 bases). V was clipped by 0 bases and J by 4 bases, with 13 bases between them. Germline V gives CDR1 MNHNS, CDR2 SASEGT. CDR3 length: 16 residues. The DNA of the CDR3 is TGTGCCAGCAGTGAAGCGTCCAGGGGCATAAATCAGCCCCAGCATTTT. Protein product: CASSEASRGINQPQHF.

The chain combines TRBV10-3 with TRBJ2-6; D perhaps matches TRBD1 (6 bases). The CDR3 totals 18 residues. Germline CDR1 reads ENHRY; CDR2 reads SYGVKD. V gave up 6 bases and J gave up 0 bases, with 18 bases separating them. CDR3 region: CAIRGAQGRGSGANVLTF. The DNA for the CDR3 is TGTGCCATCAGGGGGGCACAGGGACGGGGCTCTGGGGCCAACGTCCTGACTTTC.

The chain carries TRBV6-1 and TRBJ2-2, with D uncertain. With 7 bases removed from V and 5 bases from J, the gap between germline ends came to 17 bases. The germline V gene encodes CDR1 MNHNS and CDR2 SASEGT. This CDR3 is built from 15 residues. The CDR3 DNA reads TGTGCCAGCAACTCACCCGGTTCGTGGACCGGGGAGCTGTTTTTT. It is translated as CASNSPGSWTGELFF.

This chain joins TRBV6-5 and TRBJ2-3, with D possibly matching TRBD2 (6 bases). The V end lost 5 bases, the J end lost 0 bases, and 12 bases lay between the germline ends. Germline V gene data show CDR1 as MNHEY and CDR2 as SVGAGI. The CDR3 spans 15 residues. As DNA, the CDR3 is TGTGCCAGCAGTGGGGACTTTTTTAGCACAGATACGCAGTATTTT. Amino acid sequence: CASSGDFFSTDTQYF.

The chain carries TRBV9 and TRBJ2-3; D remains ambiguous. Germline values: CDR1 SGDLS, CDR2 YYNGEE. The CDR3 totals 15 residues. Deletions cut 1 base from V and 2 bases from J, with 11 bases between. CDR3 region: CASSVSWALTDTQYF. CDR3 bases: TGTGCCAGCAGCGTAAGTTGGGCCCTCACAGATACGCAGTATTTT.

The rearrangement joins TRBV7-2 to TRBJ2-3; 7 bases fit TRBD2. The trim removed 5 bases at V and 4 bases at J, leaving 6 bases unmatched. The germline V gene has CDR1 SGHTA and CDR2 FQGNSA. The CDR3 sequence is 14 residues long. This CDR3 is CASSPMGRADTQYF. CDR3 in DNA: TGTGCCAGCAGCCCCATGGGGAGGGCAGATACGCAGTATTTT. The full variable domain, with the rest looked up from reference TRBV7-2 and TRBJ2-3, is GAGVSQSPSNKVTEKGKDVELRCDPISGHTALYWYRQSLGQGLEFLIYFQGNSAPDKSGLPSDRFSAERTGGSVSTLTIQRTQQEDSAVYLCASSPMGRADTQYFGPGTRLTVL.

This chain links TRBV5-1 with TRBJ2-1; 13 nucleotides line up with TRBD2. The CDR3 has 15 amino acids. The V gene end was trimmed by 4 bases and the J gene end by 10 bases; junction bases not matched to a gene: 8. Germline CDR1 SGHRS, CDR2 YFSETQ. CDR3 nucleotide sequence: TGCGCCAGCAGCCGGACTAGCGGGAGCTTGGGGGAGCAGTTCTTC. This gives the protein CASSRTSGSLGEQFF.

The rearrangement joins TRBV9 to TRBJ1-2, with TRBD1 matching 7 bases. Per germline, CDR1 SGDLS and CDR2 YYNGEE. The CDR3 contains 17 residues. The trim removed 5 bases at V and 2 bases at J, leaving 15 bases unmatched. DNA of the CDR3: TGTGCCAGCAGTATTACCCCCCGACAGGGCGGCAACTATGGCTACACCTTC. Residues: CASSITPRQGGNYGYTF. The whole variable domain, filled in from reference TRBV9 and TRBJ1-2, reads DSGVTQTPKHLITATGQRVTLRCSPRSGDLSVYWYQQSLDQGLQFLIQYYNGEERAKGNILERFSAQQFPDLHSELNLSSLELGDSALYFCASSITPRQGGNYGYTFGSGTRLTVV.